There are many counts of the clone carrying this TCR beta chain. Its antigen is not known. V lost 3 bases to trimming and J lost 9 bases, with 15 bases between them. CDR3 length equals 13 residues. Germline V gene sequence: CDR1 SGHDT, CDR2 YYEEEE. This record belongs to a study of metastatic and nonmetastatic thyroid tumors. Study-level findings and limits: When malignant thyroid tumors were compared with benign nodules, TCR beta diversity was reportedly significantly higher in the malignant tumors. This held in both blood and tumor samples.

TCRdb called clones again from the PCR reads with MiXCR. The sample lists about 40,000 clones; about a sixth were seen once. Patients were all untreated before their thyroid surgery. The chain combines TRBV5-6 with TRBJ2-5, with D unclear. The sequenced sample was blood. The receptor comes from a female donor with papillary thyroid cancer or a benign thyroid nodule (not recorded which). Some clones in this sample may be carry-over from other donors' samples. The CDR3 nucleotides are TGTGCCAGCAGCTCTGCTTTGGGTGGGGCCCAGTACTTC. Amino acid sequence: CASSSALGGAQYF.